Presented here are 5 T cell receptor beta chains from one specimen sequenced in a study of CD8 T cells in ankylosing spondylitis. TCRdb analysed the 5' RACE reads with MiXCR anew, one entry per CDR3 protein. The sample holds about 250,000 distinct CDR3 sequences, 8.2% seen once. The specimen was blood, either unsorted or a sorted T cell fraction (not recorded which). The receptors were sampled from a female donor with ankylosing spondylitis or in good health (not recorded which).

There are many counts of this clonotype. The chain employs TRBV25-1 and TRBJ1-2, with D possibly matching TRBD1 (5 bases). This CDR3 contains 16 residues. Germline V gene sequence: CDR1 MGHDK, CDR2 SYGVNS. The V end was cut by 0 bases, the J end by 8 bases, with 19 bases between. The CDR3 region is CASSEYFAAGSGGYTF. The CDR3 bases are TGTGCCAGCAGTGAATATTTCGCAGCAGGGTCGGGGGGCTACACCTTC.

This clonotype was seen repeatedly, ten times or more. The chain has TRBV4-3 and TRBJ1-1, with D hard to call. Per the germline V gene, CDR1 is LGHNA and CDR2 is YSLEER. The CDR3 sequence is 14 residues long. Trimming removed 7 bases at V and 5 bases at J, with 17 bases between. CDR3 DNA: TGCGCCAGCACGTCTGGGTTACACACGACTGAAGCTTTCTTT. Translation gives CASTSGLHTTEAFF.

This clonotype was found many times. The chain is built from TRBV20-1 and TRBJ1-5; unclear D gene. V was cut by 6 bases and J by 2 bases, with 20 bases left in between. Germline CDR1 reads DFQATT; CDR2 reads SNEGSKA (reference sequence). This CDR3 is built from 16 residues. CDR3 coding DNA: TGCAGTGCCCCCTTTGGTTCCCGGTTTGGCAATCAGCCCCAGCATTTT. Its protein product is CSAPFGSRFGNQPQHF.

This clonotype was seen repeatedly, ten times or more. This rearrangement joins TRBV19 to TRBJ1-2; D ambiguous. Trimming left V 5 bases short and J 4 bases short, with 11 bases between. Looked up from germline, CDR1 is LNHDA and CDR2 is SQIVND (reference sequence). The CDR3 has 13 residues. The CDR3 coding sequence is TGTGCCAGTAGTGCCTACAACAGCTATGGCTACACCTTC. Amino acid sequence: CASSAYNSYGYTF.

This clonotype has a count of ten or more. This chain connects TRBV20-1 to TRBJ2-5; D may match TRBD1 or TRBD2 (5 bases each). The V gene lost 5 bases and the J gene lost 4 bases, with 11 bases spanning the gap. The CDR3 is 12 residues long. Germline-derived CDR1 and CDR2 are DFQATT and SNEGSKA (reference sequence). The CDR3 DNA sequence: TGCAGTGCTTCCGGGACCTCAGAGACCCAGTACTTC. Amino acid sequence: CSASGTSETQYF.